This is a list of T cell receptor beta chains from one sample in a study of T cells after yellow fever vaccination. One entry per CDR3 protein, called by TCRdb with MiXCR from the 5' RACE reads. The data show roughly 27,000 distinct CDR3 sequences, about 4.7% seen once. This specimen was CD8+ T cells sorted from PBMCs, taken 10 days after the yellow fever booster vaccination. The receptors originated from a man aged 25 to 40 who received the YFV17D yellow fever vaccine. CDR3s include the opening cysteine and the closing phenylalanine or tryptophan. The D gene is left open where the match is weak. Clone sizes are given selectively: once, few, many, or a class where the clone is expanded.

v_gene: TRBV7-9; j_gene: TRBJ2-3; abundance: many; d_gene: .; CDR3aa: CASSGPTDTQYF; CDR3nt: TGTGCCAGCAGCGGACCAACAGATACGCAGTATTTT
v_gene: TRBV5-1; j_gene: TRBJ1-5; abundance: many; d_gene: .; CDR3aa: CASSLGGPYSNQPQHF; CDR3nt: TGCGCCAGCAGCTTGGGCGGGCCCTATAGCAATCAGCCCCAGCATTTT
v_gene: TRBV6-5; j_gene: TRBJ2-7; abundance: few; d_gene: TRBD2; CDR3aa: CASSYSVSGSSYEQYF; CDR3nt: TGTGCCAGCAGTTACTCGGTTAGCGGGAGCTCCTACGAGCAGTACTTC
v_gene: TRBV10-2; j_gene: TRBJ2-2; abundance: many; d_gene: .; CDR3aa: CASSERGRMPGELFF; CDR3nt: TGCGCCAGCAGTGAGCGGGGGCGTATGCCCGGGGAGCTGTTTTTT
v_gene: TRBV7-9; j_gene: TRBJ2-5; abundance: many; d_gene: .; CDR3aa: CASSAAGGQETQYF; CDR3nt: TGTGCCAGCAGCGCGGCTGGGGGACAAGAGACCCAGTACTTC
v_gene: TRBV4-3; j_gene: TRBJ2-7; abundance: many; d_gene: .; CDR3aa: CASSQEWIDYEQYF; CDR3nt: TGCGCCAGCAGCCAAGAGTGGATAGATTACGAGCAGTACTTC
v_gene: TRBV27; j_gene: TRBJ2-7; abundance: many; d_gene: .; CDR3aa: CASSLSPQGMGEQYF; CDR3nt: TGTGCCAGCAGTTTATCTCCCCAGGGTATGGGTGAGCAGTACTTC
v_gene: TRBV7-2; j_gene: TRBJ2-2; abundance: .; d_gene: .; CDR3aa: CASRHPTGELFF; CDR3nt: TGTGCCAGCAGGCACCCAACCGGGGAGCTGTTTTTT
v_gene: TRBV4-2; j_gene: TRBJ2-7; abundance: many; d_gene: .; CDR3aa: CASSQPAYEQYF; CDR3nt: TGTGCCAGCAGCCAACCAGCCTACGAGCAGTACTTC
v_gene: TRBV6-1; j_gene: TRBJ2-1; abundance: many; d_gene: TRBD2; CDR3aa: CASSPTSGLPSYNEQFF; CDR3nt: TGTGCCAGCAGTCCAACTAGCGGATTACCATCCTACAATGAGCAGTTCTTC
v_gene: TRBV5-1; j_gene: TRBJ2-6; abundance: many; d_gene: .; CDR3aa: CASSLASGQDYLSGANVLTF; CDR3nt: TGCGCCAGCAGCTTGGCGAGTGGGCAGGACTATCTCTCTGGGGCCAACGTCCTGACTTTC
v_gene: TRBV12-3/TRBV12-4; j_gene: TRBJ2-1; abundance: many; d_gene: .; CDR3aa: CASRPQASPGAYNEQFF; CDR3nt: TGTGCCAGCAGGCCCCAGGCTAGCCCAGGGGCCTACAATGAGCAGTTCTTC
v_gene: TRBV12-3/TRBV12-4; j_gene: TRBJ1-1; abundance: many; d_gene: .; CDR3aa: CASGPNPRGLNTEAFF; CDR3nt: TGTGCCAGCGGACCAAATCCCAGGGGATTGAACACTGAAGCTTTCTTT
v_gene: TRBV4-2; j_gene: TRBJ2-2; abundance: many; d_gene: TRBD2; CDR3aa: CASSQDRPAGKDTGELFF; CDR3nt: TGTGCCAGCAGCCAAGATCGGCCAGCGGGAAAAGACACCGGGGAGCTGTTTTTT
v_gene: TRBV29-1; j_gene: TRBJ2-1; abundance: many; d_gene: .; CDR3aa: CSVVAPQDYNEQFF; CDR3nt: TGCAGCGTTGTAGCGCCCCAGGATTACAATGAGCAGTTCTTC
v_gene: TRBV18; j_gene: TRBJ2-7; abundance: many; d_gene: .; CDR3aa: CAIPPGTLPYEQYF; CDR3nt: TGTGCCATCCCTCCCGGGACTTTACCCTACGAGCAGTACTTC
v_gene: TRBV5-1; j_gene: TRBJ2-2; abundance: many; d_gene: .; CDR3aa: CASSLVDTGELFF; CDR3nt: TGCGCCAGCAGCTTGGTAGACACCGGGGAGCTGTTTTTT
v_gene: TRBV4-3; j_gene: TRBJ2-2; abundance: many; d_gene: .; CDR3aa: CASSQDLLKWELFF; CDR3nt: TGCGCCAGCAGCCAAGATCTCCTTAAGTGGGAGCTGTTTTTT
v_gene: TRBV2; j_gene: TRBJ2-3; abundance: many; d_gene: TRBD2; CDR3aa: CASSGKTSRTMDTQYF; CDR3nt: TGTGCCAGCAGTGGCAAGACTAGCAGAACAATGGATACGCAGTATTTT
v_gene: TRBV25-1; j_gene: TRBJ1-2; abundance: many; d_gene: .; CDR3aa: CASSPGGAVYGYTF; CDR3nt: TGTGCCAGCAGCCCGGGGGGGGCGGTCTATGGCTACACCTTC
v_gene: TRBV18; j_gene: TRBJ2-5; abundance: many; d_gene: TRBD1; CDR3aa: CASSPIPGTAQETQYF; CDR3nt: TGTGCCAGCTCACCAATCCCCGGGACAGCTCAAGAGACCCAGTACTTC
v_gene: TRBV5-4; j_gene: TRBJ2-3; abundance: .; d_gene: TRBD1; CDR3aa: CASSSSGTGVTDTQYF; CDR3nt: TGTGCCAGCAGCTCCTCCGGGACAGGAGTCACAGATACGCAGTATTTT
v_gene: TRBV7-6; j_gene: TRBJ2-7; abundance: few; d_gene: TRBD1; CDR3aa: CASRSTGVEQYF; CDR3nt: TGTGCCAGCAGATCTACAGGGGTCGAGCAGTACTTC
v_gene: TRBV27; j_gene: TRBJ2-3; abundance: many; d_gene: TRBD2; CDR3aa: CASSQGLASDTQYF; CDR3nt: TGTGCCAGCAGCCAAGGACTAGCCTCAGATACGCAGTATTTT
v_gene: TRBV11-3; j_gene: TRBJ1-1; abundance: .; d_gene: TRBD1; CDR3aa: CASSAGQGSGAFF; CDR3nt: TGTGCCAGCAGCGCCGGACAGGGATCGGGAGCTTTCTTT
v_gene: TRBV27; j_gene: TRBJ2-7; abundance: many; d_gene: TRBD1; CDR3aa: CVATTGVYEQYF; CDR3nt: TGTGTCGCCACGACAGGGGTCTACGAGCAGTACTTC
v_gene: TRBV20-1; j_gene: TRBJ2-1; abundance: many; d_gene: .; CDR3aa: CSARDTARGDEQFF; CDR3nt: TGCAGTGCTAGAGATACGGCTAGAGGGGATGAGCAGTTCTTC
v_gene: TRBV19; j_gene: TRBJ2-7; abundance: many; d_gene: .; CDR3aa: CASSKSDYEQYF; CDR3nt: TGTGCCAGTAGCAAATCCGATTACGAGCAGTACTTC
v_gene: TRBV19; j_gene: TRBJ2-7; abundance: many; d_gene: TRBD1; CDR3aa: CASSPGQVFSYEQYF; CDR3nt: TGTGCCAGTAGTCCTGGACAGGTCTTCTCCTACGAGCAGTACTTC
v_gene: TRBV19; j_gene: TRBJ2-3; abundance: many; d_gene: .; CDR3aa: CASSPGASLGTDTQYF; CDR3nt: TGTGCCAGTAGCCCAGGGGCAAGTCTAGGCACAGATACGCAGTATTTT
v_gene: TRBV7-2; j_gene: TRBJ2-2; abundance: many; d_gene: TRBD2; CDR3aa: CASSPWTSPNTGELFF; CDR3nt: TGTGCCAGCAGCCCATGGACTAGCCCGAACACCGGGGAGCTGTTTTTT
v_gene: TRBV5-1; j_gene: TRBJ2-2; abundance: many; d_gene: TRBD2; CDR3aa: CASRPTSGSGELFF; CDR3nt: TGCGCCAGCAGACCAACTAGCGGGTCCGGGGAGCTGTTTTTT